The following is a T cell receptor (beta chain) sequence with its context. This entry comes from a study of blood T cell repertoires in COVID-19. On the study more broadly: The samples span acute and convalescent COVID-19 from the United States, Italy and Spain.

Method: immunoSEQ multiplex PCR; TCRdb's copy keeps in-frame clones and lacks some. Seen here are around 170,000 clones, roughly 80% observed once, and the top ten hold about an eighth. Germline V CDR1 and CDR2: SQVTM, ANQGSEA. Trimming removed 4 bases at V and 2 bases at J, with 12 bases between. This CDR3 region has 13 residues. Individuals drawn from about 26 US areas were roughly 18 to 95 years old. Recovered participants had two consecutive negative NP/OP PCR tests, healthcare professional clearance, or symptom resolution. What was sequenced was PBMCs or T cells enriched from blood (not recorded which). The rearrangement joins TRBV29-1 to TRBJ2-7, with a possible D match to TRBD1 (5 bases). The sequence derives from a man between 50 and 59 years old who had recovered from COVID-19. Written as DNA, the CDR3 is TGCAGCGTTGCTCAGGGTCTAGCCTACGAGCAGTACTTC. Its translation is CSVAQGLAYEQYF.